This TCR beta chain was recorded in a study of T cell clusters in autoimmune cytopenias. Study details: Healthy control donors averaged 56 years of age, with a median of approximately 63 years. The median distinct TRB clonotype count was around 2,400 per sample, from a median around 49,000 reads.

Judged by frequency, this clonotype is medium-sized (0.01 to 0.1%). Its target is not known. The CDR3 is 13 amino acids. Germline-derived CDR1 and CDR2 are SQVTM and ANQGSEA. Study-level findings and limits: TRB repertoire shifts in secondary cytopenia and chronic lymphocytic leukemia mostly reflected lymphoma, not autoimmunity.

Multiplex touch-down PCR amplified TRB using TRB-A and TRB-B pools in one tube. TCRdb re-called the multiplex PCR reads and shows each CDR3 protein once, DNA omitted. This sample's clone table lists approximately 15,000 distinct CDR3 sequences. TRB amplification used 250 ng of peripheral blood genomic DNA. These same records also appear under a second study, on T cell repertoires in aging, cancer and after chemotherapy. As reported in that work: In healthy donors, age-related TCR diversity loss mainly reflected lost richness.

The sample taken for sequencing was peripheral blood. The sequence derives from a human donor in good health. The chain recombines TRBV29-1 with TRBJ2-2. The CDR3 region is CSAFSGSTGELFF.